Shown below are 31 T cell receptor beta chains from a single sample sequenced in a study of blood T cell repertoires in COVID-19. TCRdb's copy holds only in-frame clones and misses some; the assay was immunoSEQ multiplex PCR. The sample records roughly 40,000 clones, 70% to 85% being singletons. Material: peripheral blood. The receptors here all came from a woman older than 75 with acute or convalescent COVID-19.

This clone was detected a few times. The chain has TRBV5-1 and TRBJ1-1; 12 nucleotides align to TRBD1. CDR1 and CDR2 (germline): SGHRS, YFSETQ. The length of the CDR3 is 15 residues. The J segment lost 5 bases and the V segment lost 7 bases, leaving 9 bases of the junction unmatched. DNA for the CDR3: TGCGCCAGCGTACGGGACAGGGGGCAGTGGACTGAAGCTTTCTTT. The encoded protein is CASVRDRGQWTEAFF.

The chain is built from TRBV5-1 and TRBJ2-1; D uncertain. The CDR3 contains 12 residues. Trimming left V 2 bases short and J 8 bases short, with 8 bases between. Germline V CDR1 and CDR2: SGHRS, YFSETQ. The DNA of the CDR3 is TGCGCCAGCAGCTTAATGGCACATGAGCAGTTCTTC. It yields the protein CASSLMAHEQFF.

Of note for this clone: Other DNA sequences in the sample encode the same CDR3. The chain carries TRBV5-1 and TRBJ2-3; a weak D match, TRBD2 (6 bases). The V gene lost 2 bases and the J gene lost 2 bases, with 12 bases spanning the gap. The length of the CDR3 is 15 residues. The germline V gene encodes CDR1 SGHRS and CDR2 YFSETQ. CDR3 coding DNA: TGCGCCAGCAGCTTATCGGGGGAATCCACAGATACGCAGTATTTT. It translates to CASSLSGESTDTQYF. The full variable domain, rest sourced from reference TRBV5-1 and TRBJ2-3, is KAGVTQTPRYLIKTRGQQVTLSCSPISGHRSVSWYQQTPGQGLQFLFEYFSETQRNKGNFPGRFSGRQFSNSRSEMNVSTLELGDSALYLCASSLSGESTDTQYFGPGTRLTVL.

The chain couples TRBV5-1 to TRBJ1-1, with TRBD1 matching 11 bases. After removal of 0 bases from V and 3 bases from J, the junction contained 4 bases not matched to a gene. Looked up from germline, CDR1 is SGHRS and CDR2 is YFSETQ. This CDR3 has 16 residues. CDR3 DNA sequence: TGCGCCAGCAGCTTGGGGACAGGGGGCCCGGACACTGAAGCTTTCTTT. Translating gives CASSLGTGGPDTEAFF.

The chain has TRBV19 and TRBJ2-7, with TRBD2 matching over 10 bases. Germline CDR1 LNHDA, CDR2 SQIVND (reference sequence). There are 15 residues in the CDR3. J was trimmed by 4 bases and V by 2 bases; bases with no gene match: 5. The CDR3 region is CASSISTSGTYEQYF. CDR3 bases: TGTGCCAGTAGTATAAGTACTAGCGGGACTTACGAGCAGTACTTC.

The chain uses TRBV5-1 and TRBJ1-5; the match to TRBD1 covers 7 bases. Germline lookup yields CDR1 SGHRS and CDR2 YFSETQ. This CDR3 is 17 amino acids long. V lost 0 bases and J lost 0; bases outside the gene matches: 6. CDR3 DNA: TGCGCCAGCAGCTTGGGAGGGGGACAGAATAGCAATCAGCCCCAGCATTTT. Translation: CASSLGGGQNSNQPQHF. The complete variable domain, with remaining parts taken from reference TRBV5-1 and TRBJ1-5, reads KAGVTQTPRYLIKTRGQQVTLSCSPISGHRSVSWYQQTPGQGLQFLFEYFSETQRNKGNFPGRFSGRQFSNSRSEMNVSTLELGDSALYLCASSLGGGQNSNQPQHFGDGTRLSIL.

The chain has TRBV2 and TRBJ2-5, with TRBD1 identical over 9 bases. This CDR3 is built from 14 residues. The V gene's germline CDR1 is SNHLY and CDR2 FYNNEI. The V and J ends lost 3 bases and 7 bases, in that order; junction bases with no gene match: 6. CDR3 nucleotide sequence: TGTGCCAGCAGTGAGGGGACAGGGAGTGCGACCCAGTACTTC. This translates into CASSEGTGSATQYF.

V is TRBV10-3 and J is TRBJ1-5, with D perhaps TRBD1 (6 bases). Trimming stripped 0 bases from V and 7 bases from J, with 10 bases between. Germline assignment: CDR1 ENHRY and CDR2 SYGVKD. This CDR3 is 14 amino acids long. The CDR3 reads CAISESHTGQPQHF. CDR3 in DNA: TGTGCCATCAGTGAGTCACACACAGGGCAGCCCCAGCATTTT.

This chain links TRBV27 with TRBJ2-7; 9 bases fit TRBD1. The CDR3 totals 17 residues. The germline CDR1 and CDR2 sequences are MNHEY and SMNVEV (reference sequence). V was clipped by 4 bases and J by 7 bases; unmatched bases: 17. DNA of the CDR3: TGTGCCAGCAGTTGGGGGACAGGGCCCCCAGTGAGAGGAGAGCAGTACTTC. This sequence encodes CASSWGTGPPVRGEQYF.

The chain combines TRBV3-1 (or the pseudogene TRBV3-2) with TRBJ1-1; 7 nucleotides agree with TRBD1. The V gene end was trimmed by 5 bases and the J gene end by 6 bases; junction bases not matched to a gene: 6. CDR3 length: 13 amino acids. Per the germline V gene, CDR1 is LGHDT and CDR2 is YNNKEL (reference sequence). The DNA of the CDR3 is TGTGCCAGCAGCTCATACAGGGGCGCTGAAGCTTTCTTT. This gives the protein CASSSYRGAEAFF.

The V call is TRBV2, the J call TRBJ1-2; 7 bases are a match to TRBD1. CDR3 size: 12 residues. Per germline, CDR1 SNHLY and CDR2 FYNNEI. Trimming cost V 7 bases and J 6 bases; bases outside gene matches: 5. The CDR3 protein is CASTRDRDGYTF. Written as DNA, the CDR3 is TGTGCCAGCACCAGAGACAGGGATGGCTACACCTTC.

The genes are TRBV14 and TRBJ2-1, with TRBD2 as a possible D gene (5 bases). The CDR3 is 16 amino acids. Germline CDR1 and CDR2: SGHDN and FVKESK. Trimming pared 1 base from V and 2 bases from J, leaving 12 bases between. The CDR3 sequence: CASSQAAGKTYNEQFF. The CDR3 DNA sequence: TGTGCCAGCAGCCAAGCGGCGGGTAAAACCTACAATGAGCAGTTCTTC.

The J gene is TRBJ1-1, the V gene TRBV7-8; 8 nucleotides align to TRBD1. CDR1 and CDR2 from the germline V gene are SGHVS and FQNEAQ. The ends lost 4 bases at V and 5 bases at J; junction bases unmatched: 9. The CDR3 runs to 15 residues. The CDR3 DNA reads TGTGCCAGCAGCTCGGGGGGACAGGTGTGGACTGAAGCTTTCTTT. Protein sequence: CASSSGGQVWTEAFF.

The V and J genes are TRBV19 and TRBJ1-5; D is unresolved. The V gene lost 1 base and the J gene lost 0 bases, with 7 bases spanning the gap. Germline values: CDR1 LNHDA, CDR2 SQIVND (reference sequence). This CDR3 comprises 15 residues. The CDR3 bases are TGTGCCAGTAGTATAGGTCCGGGTAGCAATCAGCCCCAGCATTTT. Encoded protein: CASSIGPGSNQPQHF.

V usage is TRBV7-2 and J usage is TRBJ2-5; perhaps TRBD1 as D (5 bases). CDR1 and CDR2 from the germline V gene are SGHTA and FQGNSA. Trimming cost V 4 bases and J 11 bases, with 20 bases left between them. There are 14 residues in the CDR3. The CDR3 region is CASSSPGQARPQYF. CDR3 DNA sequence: TGTGCCAGCAGCTCCCCCGGACAAGCGCGCCCGCAGTACTTC.

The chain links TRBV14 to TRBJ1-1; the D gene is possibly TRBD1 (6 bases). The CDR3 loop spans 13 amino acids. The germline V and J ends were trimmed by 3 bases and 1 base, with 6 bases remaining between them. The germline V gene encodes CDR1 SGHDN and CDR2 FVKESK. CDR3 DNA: TGTGCCAGCAGCCAGACAGGGAACACTGAAGCTTTCTTT. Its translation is CASSQTGNTEAFF.

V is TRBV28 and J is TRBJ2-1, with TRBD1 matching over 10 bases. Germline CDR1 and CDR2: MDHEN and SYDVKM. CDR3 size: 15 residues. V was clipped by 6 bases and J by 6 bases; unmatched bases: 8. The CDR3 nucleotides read TGTGCCAGCAGCAAAGGGACAGGGGAAAGCAATGAGCAGTTCTTC. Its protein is CASSKGTGESNEQFF. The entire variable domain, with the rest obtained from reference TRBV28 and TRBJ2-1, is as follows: DVKVTQSSRYLVKRTGEKVFLECVQDMDHENMFWYRQDPGLGLRLIYFSYDVKMKEKGDIPEGYSVSREKKERFSLILESASTNQTSMYLCASSKGTGESNEQFFGPGTRLTVL.

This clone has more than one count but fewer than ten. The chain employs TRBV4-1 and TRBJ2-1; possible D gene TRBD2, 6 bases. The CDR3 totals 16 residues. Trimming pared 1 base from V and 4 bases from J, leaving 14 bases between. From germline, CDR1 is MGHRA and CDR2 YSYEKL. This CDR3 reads CASSQAGWGDYNEQFF. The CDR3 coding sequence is TGCGCCAGCAGCCAAGCCGGTTGGGGGGATTACAATGAGCAGTTCTTC.

CDR3 sequence: CASSARQSSSYNEQFF. The CDR3 DNA reads TGTGCCAGCAGCGCCCGACAGTCTAGCTCCTACAATGAGCAGTTCTTC. The chain uses TRBV9 and TRBJ2-1; D may be TRBD1 (5 bases). The CDR3 loop spans 16 amino acids. Germline-derived CDR1 and CDR2 are SGDLS and YYNGEE. V was shortened by 3 bases and J by 0 bases, with 13 bases between the two germline ends.

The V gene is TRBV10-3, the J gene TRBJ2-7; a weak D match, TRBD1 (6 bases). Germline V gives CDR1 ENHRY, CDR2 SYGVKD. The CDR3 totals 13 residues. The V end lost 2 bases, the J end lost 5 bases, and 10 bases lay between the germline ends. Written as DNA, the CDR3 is TGTGCCATCAGTGAGAGGGGGTTCGACGAGCAGTACTTC. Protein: CAISERGFDEQYF.

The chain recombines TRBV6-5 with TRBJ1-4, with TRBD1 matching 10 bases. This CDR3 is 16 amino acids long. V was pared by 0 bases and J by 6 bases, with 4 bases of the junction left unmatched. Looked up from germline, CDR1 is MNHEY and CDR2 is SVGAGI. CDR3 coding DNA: TGTGCCAGCAGTTACTCTCCGGACAGGGGGGATGAAAAACTGTTTTTT. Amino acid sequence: CASSYSPDRGDEKLFF.

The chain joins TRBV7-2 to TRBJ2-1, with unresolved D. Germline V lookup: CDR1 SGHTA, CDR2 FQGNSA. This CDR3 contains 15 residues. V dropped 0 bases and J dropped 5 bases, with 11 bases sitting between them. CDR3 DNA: TGTGCCAGCAGCTTAGCGTTTGGCCCGAACAATGAGCAGTTCTTC. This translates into CASSLAFGPNNEQFF.

The CDR3 loop reads CASSPVPREGYGYTF. CDR3 sequence (DNA): TGCGCCAGCAGCCCAGTACCCCGGGAAGGCTATGGCTACACCTTC. This rearrangement joins TRBV4-1 to TRBJ1-2; no firm D call. V was clipped by 4 bases and J by 4 bases, with 16 bases between them. Germline CDR1 MGHRA, CDR2 YSYEKL. The CDR3 runs to 15 residues.

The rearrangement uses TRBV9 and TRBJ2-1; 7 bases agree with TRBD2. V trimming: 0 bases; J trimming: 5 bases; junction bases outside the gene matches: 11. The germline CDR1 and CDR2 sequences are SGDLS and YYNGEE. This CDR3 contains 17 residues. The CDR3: CASSVDPGGSYDNEQFF. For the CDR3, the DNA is TGTGCCAGCAGCGTAGACCCCGGCGGGAGTTACGACAATGAGCAGTTCTTC. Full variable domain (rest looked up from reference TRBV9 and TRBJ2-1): DSGVTQTPKHLITATGQRVTLRCSPRSGDLSVYWYQQSLDQGLQFLIQYYNGEERAKGNILERFSAQQFPDLHSELNLSSLELGDSALYFCASSVDPGGSYDNEQFFGPGTRLTVL.

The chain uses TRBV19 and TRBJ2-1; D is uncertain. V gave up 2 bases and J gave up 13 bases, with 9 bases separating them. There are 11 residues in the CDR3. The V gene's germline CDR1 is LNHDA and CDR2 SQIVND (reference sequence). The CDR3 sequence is CASSITGSQFF. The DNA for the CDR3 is TGTGCCAGTAGTATAACCGGGTCTCAGTTCTTC.

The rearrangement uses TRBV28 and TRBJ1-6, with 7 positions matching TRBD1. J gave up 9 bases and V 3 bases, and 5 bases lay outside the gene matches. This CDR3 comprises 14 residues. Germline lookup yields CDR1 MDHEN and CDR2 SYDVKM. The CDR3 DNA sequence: TGTGCCAGCAGTTTCAACAGGGGTCTTTCACCCCTCCACTTT. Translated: CASSFNRGLSPLHF.

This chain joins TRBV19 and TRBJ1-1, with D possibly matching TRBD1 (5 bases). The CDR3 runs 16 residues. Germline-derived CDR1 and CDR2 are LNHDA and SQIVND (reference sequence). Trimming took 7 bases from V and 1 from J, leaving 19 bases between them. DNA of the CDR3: TGTGCCAGTAAAATGGGCCAGGGTGGAGCGAACACTGAAGCTTTCTTT. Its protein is CASKMGQGGANTEAFF.

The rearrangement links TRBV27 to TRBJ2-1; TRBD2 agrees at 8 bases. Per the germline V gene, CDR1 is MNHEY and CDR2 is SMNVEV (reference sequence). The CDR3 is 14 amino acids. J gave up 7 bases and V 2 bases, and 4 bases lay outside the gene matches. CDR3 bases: TGTGCCAGCAGTTTACGGGAGGGTTTTAATGAGCAGTTCTTC. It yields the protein CASSLREGFNEQFF.

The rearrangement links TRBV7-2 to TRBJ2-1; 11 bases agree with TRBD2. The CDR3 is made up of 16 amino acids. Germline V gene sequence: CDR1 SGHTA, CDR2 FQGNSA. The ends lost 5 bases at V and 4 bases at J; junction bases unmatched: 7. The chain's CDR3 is CASSPQGLAAYNEQFF. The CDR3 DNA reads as TGTGCCAGCAGCCCCCAGGGACTAGCGGCTTACAATGAGCAGTTCTTC.

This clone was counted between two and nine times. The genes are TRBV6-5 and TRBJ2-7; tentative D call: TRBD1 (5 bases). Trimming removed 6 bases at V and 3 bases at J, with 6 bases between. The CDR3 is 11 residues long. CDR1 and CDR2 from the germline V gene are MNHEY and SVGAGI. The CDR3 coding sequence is TGTGCCAGCAGCGACAGCTACGAGCAGTACTTC. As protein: CASSDSYEQYF.

CDR3 sequence reads: CASRLDRAGVTEAFF. The CDR3 DNA reads as TGTGCCAGTAGGTTGGACAGGGCGGGAGTCACTGAAGCTTTCTTT. V usage is TRBV19 and J usage is TRBJ1-1; 8 bases fit TRBD1. This CDR3 contains 15 residues. The V gene's germline CDR1 is LNHDA and CDR2 SQIVND (reference sequence). V lost 6 bases, J lost 4 bases, and 10 bases stayed unmatched.